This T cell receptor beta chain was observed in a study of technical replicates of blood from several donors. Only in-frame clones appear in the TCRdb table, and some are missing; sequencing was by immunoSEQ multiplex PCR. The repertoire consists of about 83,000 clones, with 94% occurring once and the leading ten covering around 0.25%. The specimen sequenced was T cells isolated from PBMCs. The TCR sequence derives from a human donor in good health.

Written as DNA, the CDR3 is TGTGCCAGCAGTTCACAGGGTCGCGCCTACGAGCAGTACTTC. Its translation is CASSSQGRAYEQYF. The V gene is TRBV6-5, the J gene TRBJ2-7; possible D gene TRBD1, 6 bases. The germline V gene encodes CDR1 MNHEY and CDR2 SVGAGI. The CDR3 spans 14 residues. V was cut by 4 bases and J by 2 bases, with 12 bases left in between.